These T cell receptor beta chains were read from a single sample in a study of shared clonotypes between healthy human individuals. Assay used: immunoSEQ multiplex PCR; TCRdb lists only in-frame clones, some missing. This sample has roughly 2,500,000 clones; roughly 93% occur once, and the top ten carry 0.36%. The specimen sequenced was naive CD4+ T cells from PBMCs. The receptors were gathered from a man between 18 and 29 years old in good health. Some clones in this sample may be carry-over from other donors' samples. CDR3s include the opening cysteine and the closing phenylalanine or tryptophan.

CDR3 protein: CASNKPRGSTGELFF
V gene: TRBV13
J gene: TRBJ2-2

CDR3 protein: CAISESGGTGPNEKLFF
V gene: TRBV10-3
J gene: TRBJ1-4

CDR3 protein: CASSQGTGRNQPQHF
V gene: TRBV4-3
J gene: TRBJ1-5

CDR3 protein: CASSVRAGSSSSYNEQFF
V gene: TRBV9
J gene: TRBJ2-1

CDR3 protein: CASSPEGDYQPQHF
V gene: TRBV2
J gene: TRBJ1-5

CDR3 protein: CASSPTGIETQYF
V gene: TRBV11-3
J gene: TRBJ2-5

CDR3 protein: CASKEDRITSSYNEQFF
V gene: TRBV28
J gene: TRBJ2-1

CDR3 protein: CASSPVAGDSGANVLTF
V gene: TRBV18
J gene: TRBJ2-6

CDR3 protein: CASSRLAGANYEQYF
V gene: TRBV5-1
J gene: TRBJ2-7

CDR3 protein: CASSKTGTSGYEQYF
V gene: TRBV11-2
J gene: TRBJ2-7

CDR3 protein: CASSMGPRGATEAFF
V gene: TRBV19
J gene: TRBJ1-1

CDR3 protein: CASIDGREEAFF
V gene: TRBV28
J gene: TRBJ1-1